This T cell receptor (beta chain) was retrieved from a study of human T cells and chemical hapten exposure. CDR3 size: 15 residues. Germline V gene sequence: CDR1 SGHRS, CDR2 YFSETQ. TCRdb ran MiXCR on the RACE reads and lists one entry per CDR3 protein. The sample holds roughly 380,000 distinct CDR3 sequences, around 5.5% seen once. At least ten counts were recorded for this clonotype. What it binds is not known. Relative to the germline gene, one junction end is altered; a read error may explain this. Indicated time point: pre-sensitization, week 0. Treatment described: therapeutic diphenylcyclopropenone sensitization with weekly scalp DPC. General study points: Following DPC sensitization, TCRs present above 1 in 1000 frequency showed no change.

This chain joins TRBV5-1 and TRBJ2-5, with TRBD2 matching over 9 bases. The sample was whole blood, taken in connection with sensitization to the hapten diphenylcyclopropenone (DPC). The TCR comes from a woman aged 45-60 years with alopecia areata. Some clones in this sample may be carry-over from other donors' samples. The CDR3 spells CASSLGGGAQETQYF. CDR3 bases: TGTGCCAGCAGCTTAGGCGGGGGGGCCCAAGAGACCCAGTACTTC.